The entry below gives a single T cell receptor (beta chain) sequence along with its context. The sample is drawn from a study of somatic mutations in cytotoxic T cells in rheumatoid arthritis. V gave up 0 bases and J gave up 3 bases; unmatched junction bases: 7. The CDR3 has 16 residues. The germline CDR1 and CDR2 sequences are SGDLS and YYNGEE. Libraries were prepared by immunoSEQ multiplex PCR; TCRdb keeps only in-frame clonotypes and omits some of them. The repertoire holds some 20,000 clones, with over 75% as singletons. This TCR was recovered from an adult with rheumatoid arthritis. The V gene is TRBV9, the J gene TRBJ2-7; 9 bases fit TRBD2. Sequencing was done on a sample of CD8+ T cells sorted from blood. This chain's CDR3 is CASSVGGRASRYEQYF. CDR3 DNA sequence: TGTGCCAGCAGCGTAGGCGGGAGGGCCTCTCGCTACGAGCAGTACTTC.